These 29 T cell receptor beta chains were sequenced from one sample in a study of graft-versus-host responses after intestinal transplantation. TCRdb's copy holds only in-frame clones and misses some; the assay was immunoSEQ multiplex PCR. The sample carries around 100,000 clones, about nine tenths recorded once. Antigen specificity for these receptors is unknown. The specimen comprised unstimulated CD4+ T cells sorted from spleen or lymph node cells, sampled before transplant. Receptor source: a human donor who was the organ donor for an intestinal transplant.

This clone occurred once. The rearrangement uses TRBV5-1 and TRBJ2-5, with 11 nucleotides matching TRBD2. The closer fit of TRBJ2-7 to the DNA end suggests the J call may be wrong. The germline CDR1 and CDR2 sequences are SGHRS and YFSETQ. CDR3 length: 18 residues. The CDR3: CASSLVKYGTSGRYEQYF. The CDR3, as DNA: TGCGCCAGCAGCTTGGTTAAGTACGGGACTAGCGGACGCTACGAGCAGTACTTC.

The chain is built from TRBV11-3 and TRBJ2-3; perhaps TRBD1 as D (6 bases). Trimming took off 5 bases at V and 2 bases at J, with 14 bases between the two ends. CDR1 SGHNT and CDR2 YENEEA come from the germline V gene. The CDR3 contains 15 residues. The CDR3 region is CASSHPGTHTDTQYF. The CDR3, as DNA: TGTGCCAGCAGCCACCCCGGGACACACACAGATACGCAGTATTTT.

The chain couples TRBV4-2 to TRBJ1-1, with D perhaps matching TRBD1 (6 bases). This CDR3 has 15 residues. V was cut by 6 bases and J by 6 bases, with 20 bases left in between. Germline CDR1 LGHNA, CDR2 YNFKEQ. The CDR3 loop reads CASRRTDILGAEAFF. The CDR3 nucleotides are TGTGCCAGCAGAAGGACAGACATCCTAGGTGCTGAAGCTTTCTTT.

The chain is built from TRBV9 and TRBJ1-6, with 7 bases that match TRBD1. This CDR3 comprises 15 residues. V lost 0 bases to trimming and J lost 9 bases; unmatched junction nucleotides: 6. Looked up from germline, CDR1 is SGDLS and CDR2 is YYNGEE. The CDR3 sequence is CASSVGQGIGSPLHF. CDR3 nucleotides: TGTGCCAGCAGCGTAGGACAGGGAATAGGTTCACCCCTCCACTTT.

This chain uses TRBV21-1 with TRBJ2-5; the DNA was not compared with TRBD1, the D call given in the table. TRBV21-1 is assigned pseudogene status. This CDR3 is built from 20 residues. CDR3 amino acids: CASSKVHLWQGRWEGETQYF. Written as DNA, the CDR3 is TGTGCCAGCAGCAAAGTTCACCTTTGGCAGGGGCGTTGGGAAGGAGAGACCCAGTACTTC.

The chain has TRBV7-2 and TRBJ2-3; D gene unclear. The ends were cut back, 7 bases at V and 3 bases at J, with 8 bases in the middle. Germline values: CDR1 SGHTA, CDR2 FQGNSA. This CDR3 spans 12 amino acids. The CDR3 here is CASTFITDTQYF. The CDR3 coding sequence is TGTGCCAGCACCTTCATTACAGATACGCAGTATTTT. Full variable domain (outside the CDR3, taken from reference TRBV7-2 and TRBJ2-3): GAGVSQSPSNKVTEKGKDVELRCDPISGHTALYWYRQSLGQGLEFLIYFQGNSAPDKSGLPSDRFSAERTGGSVSTLTIQRTQQEDSAVYLCASTFITDTQYFGPGTRLTVL.

This clone was found a few times. The V call is TRBV19, the J call TRBJ1-4; D is uncertain. V was pared by 4 bases and J by 0 bases, with 9 bases between. Germline V gives CDR1 LNHDA, CDR2 SQIVND (reference sequence). The CDR3 covers 15 residues. Here the CDR3 DNA reads TGTGCCAGTAGTACAACCGGAGCAACTAATGAAAAACTGTTTTTT. It specifies CASSTTGATNEKLFF.

J is TRBJ2-6 and V is TRBV4-2; TRBD2 matches at 7 bases. The V gene end was trimmed by 1 base and the J gene end by 2 bases; junction bases not matched to a gene: 2. The germline V gene encodes CDR1 LGHNA and CDR2 YNFKEQ. The CDR3 length is 16 residues. For the CDR3, the DNA is TGTGCCAGCAGCCAAGGTGCGGGGGCTGGGGCCAACGTCCTGACTTTC. This encodes CASSQGAGAGANVLTF.

J is TRBJ1-1 and V is TRBV5-1; 9 bases fit TRBD1. The CDR3 totals 14 residues. Germline loops: CDR1 SGHRS, CDR2 YFSETQ. V was clipped by 2 bases and J by 5 bases; unmatched bases: 4. CDR3 bases: TGCGCCAGCAGCTTTCGGGACAGGGATACTGAAGCTTTCTTT. This encodes CASSFRDRDTEAFF.

The J gene is TRBJ2-7, the V gene TRBV9; 10 bases line up with TRBD1. Unmatched junction bases numbered 12, after V lost 3 bases and J lost 6 bases. This CDR3 contains 16 residues. CDR1 and CDR2 (germline): SGDLS, YYNGEE. The DNA for the CDR3 is TGTGCCAGCAGCGAGAGGGGGGACAGGGGATTTGTCGAGCAGTACTTC. Its translation: CASSERGDRGFVEQYF.

This chain links TRBV10-3 with TRBJ2-3; 14 bases map to TRBD2. The CDR3 extends over 15 amino acids. V gave up 6 bases and J gave up 6 bases; unmatched junction bases: 5. Germline V gene sequence: CDR1 ENHRY, CDR2 SYGVKD. The CDR3 DNA reads as TGTGCCATCAGCTCTCGACTAGCGGGGGGGGATACGCAGTATTTT. Translated, it gives CAISSRLAGGDTQYF.

The chain joins TRBV4-1 to TRBJ2-5, with 8 bases aligning to TRBD2. CDR3 length: 15 residues. Germline V lookup: CDR1 MGHRA, CDR2 YSYEKL. The trim removed 0 bases at V and 7 bases at J, leaving 7 bases unmatched. The CDR3 is CASSQDSGSGGTQYF. DNA for the CDR3: TGCGCCAGCAGCCAAGATAGCGGCAGCGGGGGGACCCAGTACTTC.

J is TRBJ2-1 and V is TRBV6-1; D may be TRBD1 (6 bases). CDR1 is MNHNS, CDR2 SASEGT, per germline. V dropped 4 bases and J dropped 6 bases, with 10 bases sitting between them. This CDR3 comprises 13 residues. The CDR3 nucleotides read TGTGCCAGCAGTGTAGGGGGTTTCAATGAGCAGTTCTTC. Translation gives CASSVGGFNEQFF.

This clone was seen a single time. This chain connects TRBV7-2 to TRBJ1-3, with TRBD1 matching over 9 bases. CDR3 length: 16 residues. The germline CDR1 and CDR2 sequences are SGHTA and FQGNSA. With 7 bases clipped from V and 4 bases from J, the junction kept 11 bases outside the gene matches. The CDR3, as DNA: TGTGCCAGCAAGCCACAGGGGGCGCATCCCGGAAACACCATATATTTT. Amino acid sequence: CASKPQGAHPGNTIYF. Together with reference TRBV7-2 and TRBJ1-3, the CDR3 gives the full variable domain: GAGVSQSPSNKVTEKGKDVELRCDPISGHTALYWYRQSLGQGLEFLIYFQGNSAPDKSGLPSDRFSAERTGGSVSTLTIQRTQQEDSAVYLCASKPQGAHPGNTIYFGEGSWLTVV.

V gene TRBV18 combines with J gene TRBJ2-5; TRBD1 agrees at 7 bases. The germline gives CDR1 KGHSH, CDR2 LQKENI. There are 14 residues in the CDR3. V lost 5 bases and J lost 5; bases outside the gene matches: 8. CDR3 sequence (DNA): TGTGCCAGCTCAACAGGGACAGCAAAGGAGACCCAGTACTTC. Amino acid sequence: CASSTGTAKETQYF.

The V gene is TRBV5-4, the J gene TRBJ1-1; D might be TRBD1 (5 bases). Germline V lookup: CDR1 SGHNT, CDR2 YYREEE (reference sequence). The V end lost 2 bases, the J end lost 1 base, and 12 bases lay between the germline ends. This CDR3 is 15 amino acids long. The CDR3 DNA reads TGTGCCAGCAGCTTACAGACAGTGGAGAACACTGAAGCTTTCTTT. Protein sequence: CASSLQTVENTEAFF.

CDR3 residues: CATKGNTGTNEQFF. The CDR3 DNA sequence: TGCGCCACCAAGGGGAATACAGGTACAAATGAGCAGTTCTTC. This chain links TRBV5-1 with TRBJ2-1; D perhaps matches TRBD1 (5 bases). From germline, CDR1 is SGHRS and CDR2 YFSETQ. The ends were cut back, 9 bases at V and 7 bases at J, with 20 bases in the middle. This CDR3 has 14 residues.

With regard to this clone: At one end the junction does not follow the germline gene, possibly because of a read error. The chain links TRBV27 to TRBJ2-7; the match to TRBD1 covers 8 bases. The CDR3 loop spans 12 amino acids. Germline CDR1 and CDR2: MNHEY and SMNVEV (reference sequence). CDR3 nucleotides: TGTGCCAGCAGTCCCTGGACAGGGAGCGAAATCTTC. Its protein is CASSPWTGSEIF.

This chain connects TRBV9 to TRBJ1-6; possible D gene TRBD1, 5 bases. The CDR3 runs to 18 residues. V lost 0 bases to trimming and J lost 0 bases, with 13 bases between them. Germline CDR1 reads SGDLS; CDR2 reads YYNGEE. The CDR3: CASSVVKRQSSYNSPLHF. CDR3 coding DNA: TGTGCCAGCAGCGTAGTGAAGAGACAGAGCTCCTATAATTCACCCCTCCACTTT.

V is TRBV6-4 and J is TRBJ1-2; D is unresolved. Trimming removed 5 bases at V and 6 bases at J, with 19 bases between. In germline, CDR1 is MRHNA, CDR2 SNTAGT. The CDR3 loop spans 15 amino acids. The CDR3 loop reads CASSRGGGYEDGYTF. DNA of the CDR3: TGTGCCAGCAGTCGCGGCGGAGGGTATGAAGATGGCTACACCTTC.

This clone was detected only once. The rearrangement joins TRBV4-2 to TRBJ1-2; TRBD1 matches 7 bases. Germline V CDR1 and CDR2: LGHNA, YNFKEQ. CDR3 length: 17 residues. The V segment lost 1 base and the J segment 5 bases; nucleotides outside the gene matches: 13. The CDR3 DNA sequence: TGTGCCAGCAGCCAAGTCCGAACCGGGACAGCTGATTATGGCTACACCTTC. It yields the protein CASSQVRTGTADYGYTF.

V gene TRBV4-1 combines with J gene TRBJ2-5, with 9 nucleotides matching TRBD1. This CDR3 spans 15 amino acids. Losses at the gene ends were 2 bases for V and 11 bases for J; bases not matched to a gene: 12. Germline CDR1 is MGHRA and CDR2 is YSYEKL. The CDR3 DNA reads TGCGCCAGCAGCCAAATGGGACAGGGCGATAGAGAGCAGTACTTC. Its protein product is CASSQMGQGDREQYF.

The V gene is TRBV25-1, the J gene TRBJ2-1; 10 bases are shared with TRBD1. V was clipped by 6 bases and J by 6 bases; unmatched bases: 5. Germline V lookup: CDR1 MGHDK, CDR2 SYGVNS. The length of the CDR3 is 14 residues. The CDR3 coding sequence is TGTGCCAGCAGGCCCGACAGGGGGCTCAATGAGCAGTTCTTC. It specifies CASRPDRGLNEQFF.

This clone has a handful of counts. The CDR3 DNA sequence: TGTGCCAGCTCAGCTAAAGAAGGAAACACCATATATTTT. It translates to CASSAKEGNTIYF. The chain is built from TRBV18 and TRBJ1-3, with no clear D. This CDR3 spans 13 amino acids. The V gene lost 5 bases and the J gene lost 4 bases, with 9 bases spanning the gap. Germline CDR1 is KGHSH and CDR2 is LQKENI.

This clone has only a few counts. V is TRBV7-2 and J is TRBJ1-6; the D gene is possibly TRBD1 (5 bases). Trimming shortened V by 4 bases and J by 3 bases, and 16 bases separated the two germline ends. Germline V gene sequence: CDR1 SGHTA, CDR2 FQGNSA. The CDR3 loop spans 17 amino acids. CDR3 in DNA: TGTGCCAGCAGCTCCCCGCTAGGGGTTTTCTATAATTCACCCCTCCACTTT. The encoded protein is CASSSPLGVFYNSPLHF.

The genes are TRBV5-5 and TRBJ1-2; D call uncertain. V lost 3 bases and J lost 2, with 8 bases in between. The V gene's germline CDR1 is SGHKS and CDR2 YYEKEE (reference sequence). The CDR3 is made up of 13 amino acids. The CDR3, as DNA: TGTGCCAGCAGCTCACTATTGAACTATGGCTACACCTTC. It yields the protein CASSSLLNYGYTF.

This chain connects TRBV11-1 to TRBJ2-3; 14 positions agree with TRBD2. This CDR3 is 18 amino acids long. Germline CDR1 is SGHAT and CDR2 is FQDESV (reference sequence). V was pared by 1 base and J by 2 bases, with 5 bases of the junction left unmatched. In DNA, the CDR3 is TGTGCCAGCAGCTTAGGGACTAGCGGGGGGCCGCCCACAGATACGCAGTATTTT. Its translation is CASSLGTSGGPPTDTQYF.

The chain employs TRBV5-1 and TRBJ1-2; 7 bases line up with TRBD1. V dropped 0 bases and J dropped 7; count of bases not matched to a gene: 0. The CDR3 loop spans 12 amino acids. The germline V gene encodes CDR1 SGHRS and CDR2 YFSETQ. The CDR3 DNA reads TGCGCCAGCAGCTTGGGACAGGGTGGCTACACCTTC. Its protein is CASSLGQGGYTF. Filled out from reference TRBV5-1 and TRBJ1-2, the complete variable domain reads KAGVTQTPRYLIKTRGQQVTLSCSPISGHRSVSWYQQTPGQGLQFLFEYFSETQRNKGNFPGRFSGRQFSNSRSEMNVSTLELGDSALYLCASSLGQGGYTFGSGTRLTVV.

The chain couples TRBV5-4 to TRBJ2-7, with 14 positions matching TRBD2. The junction had 2 bases not matched to a gene; V was cut back by 4 bases and J by 2 bases. CDR3 length: 15 residues. Germline V gene lookup returns CDR1 SGHNT and CDR2 YYREEE (reference sequence). As DNA, the CDR3 is TGTGCCAGCAGCAAGACTAGCGGGAGGGCCTACGAGCAGTACTTC. Its translation: CASSKTSGRAYEQYF.